The sequence of this TCR beta chain was determined in a study of blood T cell repertoires in COVID-19. Overall study: There were acute and convalescent COVID-19 samples, and they came from the United States, Italy and Spain. Sources were T cells, B-cell-depleted T cells, or PBMCs; the material itself was cDNA or gDNA.

In the original workflow: Estimates of nucleated cell counts were drawn from the amplification of reference gene primers. Profiling relied on immunoSEQ multiplex PCR, and the TCRdb table lists in-frame clones only, not all of them. V, J and clone size are those of that table, while D and trimming were read from the DNA. The sample records about 130,000 clones, about 83% being singletons. The receptor was isolated from a man in his fifties or sixties with acute or convalescent COVID-19. Source material: peripheral blood.

The CDR3 DNA is TGTGCCAGCAGCGCCCGACGGCGTGACGGGGAAAAACTGTTTTTT. This gives the protein CASSARRRDGEKLFF. V and J are TRBV9 and TRBJ1-4, with no clear D. This CDR3 region has 15 residues. V lost 3 bases, J lost 8 bases, and 17 bases lay in between. CDR1 and CDR2 (germline): SGDLS, YYNGEE.